These 32 T cell receptor beta chains originate from one sample sequenced in a study of cytomegalovirus exposure and HLA in healthy donors. Use of 60 Vbeta and 13 Jbeta primers characterized the PCR. Only in-frame clones appear in the TCRdb table, and some are missing; sequencing was by immunoSEQ multiplex PCR. The sample shows 140,000 to 150,000 clones, and approximately 0.88% sits with its ten largest clones. The sample was PBMCs. The receptors were gathered from a male donor in good health and CMV-seronegative.

V is TRBV29-1 and J is TRBJ1-1; possibly TRBD1 for D (5 bases). The CDR3 is 14 residues long. V was shortened by 6 bases and J by 1 base, with 15 bases between the two germline ends. Germline-derived CDR1 and CDR2 are SQVTM and ANQGSEA. The CDR3 loop is CSVGMGQPNTEAFF. CDR3 DNA: TGCAGCGTCGGTATGGGGCAGCCGAACACTGAAGCTTTCTTT. Full variable domain (remainder filled in from reference TRBV29-1 and TRBJ1-1): SAVISQKPSRDICQRGTSLTIQCQVDSQVTMMFWYRQQPGQSLTLIATANQGSEATYESGFVIDKFPISRPNLTFSTLTVSNMSPEDSSIYLCSVGMGQPNTEAFFGQGTRLTVV.

CDR3 coding DNA: TGTGCCAGCAGTTACTCGAGGGGGGGACAGGAGGCTTTCTTT. This translates into CASSYSRGGQEAFF. The V call is TRBV6-5, the J call TRBJ1-1; 8 positions match TRBD1. The CDR3 spans 14 residues. The trim removed 0 bases at V and 11 bases at J, leaving 8 bases unmatched. Germline V gene data show CDR1 as MNHEY and CDR2 as SVGAGI.

The rearrangement joins TRBV19 to TRBJ1-5, with D possibly TRBD1 on 6 matching bases. Between the trimmed V and J ends, which lost 2 bases and 2 bases, there was a span of 19 bases. The CDR3 loop spans 18 amino acids. Per germline, CDR1 LNHDA and CDR2 SQIVND (reference sequence). The chain's CDR3 is CASSIRSAGVSGNQPQHF. In DNA, the CDR3 is TGTGCCAGTAGTATAAGGTCGGCAGGGGTAAGTGGCAATCAGCCCCAGCATTTT.

The CDR3 DNA reads TGTGCCAGTAGCGACCGCCGGGAGAGGGACGAGCAGTACTTC. The encoded protein is CASSDRRERDEQYF. V usage is TRBV19 and J usage is TRBJ2-7; D might be TRBD2 (6 bases). The germline CDR1 and CDR2 sequences are LNHDA and SQIVND (reference sequence). V was cut by 6 bases and J by 5 bases, with 17 bases left in between. The CDR3 length is 14 residues.

V usage is TRBV14 and J usage is TRBJ2-6; maybe TRBD1 (5 bases). CDR1 and CDR2 (germline): SGHDN, FVKESK. Trimming cost V 4 bases and J 4 bases, with 17 bases left between them. This CDR3 spans 17 amino acids. The CDR3 DNA reads as TGTGCCAGCAGCCGGAGACAGTCCCTTGGGGGGGCCAACGTCCTGACTTTC. It encodes CASSRRQSLGGANVLTF.

The V gene is TRBV6-5, the J gene TRBJ1-2; maybe TRBD1 (6 bases). Between the trimmed V and J ends, which lost 4 bases and 6 bases, there was a span of 15 bases. Germline CDR1 and CDR2: MNHEY and SVGAGI. The CDR3 covers 14 residues. The CDR3 nucleotides are TGTGCCAGCAGTTCCAGACAGGCCAAGGATGGCTACACCTTC. This sequence encodes CASSSRQAKDGYTF.

J is TRBJ2-1 and V is TRBV30, with 8 bases aligning to TRBD2. CDR3 length: 15 residues. Trimming cost V 3 bases and J 6 bases; bases outside gene matches: 10. Germline assignment: CDR1 GTSNPN and CDR2 SVGIG (reference sequence). The CDR3 coding sequence is TGTGCCTGGAGCGAACCGGGACTAGTGGGCAATGAGCAGTTCTTC. This encodes CAWSEPGLVGNEQFF. Combining the CDR3 with reference TRBV30 and TRBJ2-1 gives the whole variable domain SQTIHQWPATLVQPVGSPLSLECTVEGTSNPNLYWYRQAAGRGLQLLFYSVGIGQISSEVPQNLSASRPQDRQFILSSKKLLLSDSGFYLCAWSEPGLVGNEQFFGPGTRLTVL.

V gene TRBV30 combines with J gene TRBJ1-4; unclear D gene. The germline V and J ends were trimmed by 2 bases and 4 bases, with 17 bases remaining between them. CDR1 and CDR2 from the germline V gene are GTSNPN and SVGIG (reference sequence). The CDR3 spans 16 residues. This chain's CDR3 is CAWSPVFSIYNEKLFF. The CDR3 nucleotides are TGTGCCTGGAGTCCAGTCTTCTCGATTTATAATGAAAAACTGTTTTTT. Full variable domain (missing parts from reference TRBV30 and TRBJ1-4): SQTIHQWPATLVQPVGSPLSLECTVEGTSNPNLYWYRQAAGRGLQLLFYSVGIGQISSEVPQNLSASRPQDRQFILSSKKLLLSDSGFYLCAWSPVFSIYNEKLFFGSGTQLSVL.

The chain uses TRBV27 and TRBJ2-7; the match to TRBD2 covers 10 bases. Trimming at V came to 0 bases and at J to 0 bases, leaving 2 bases not matched to a gene. CDR3 length equals 16 residues. CDR1 is MNHEY, CDR2 SMNVEV, per germline (reference sequence). CDR3 sequence reads: CASSLSGLAASYEQYF. The CDR3 DNA is TGTGCCAGCAGTTTATCTGGACTAGCGGCCTCCTACGAGCAGTACTTC.

The chain has TRBV21-1 and TRBJ2-5; the table names TRBD2, a call not compared with the DNA. TRBV21-1 corresponds to a pseudogene. The CDR3 runs to 13 residues. CDR3 bases: TGTGCCAGCAATGACTATCAGCAAGAGACCCAGTACTTC. Amino acid sequence: CASNDYQQETQYF.

The chain combines TRBV14 with TRBJ2-3, with 7 bases lining up with TRBD1. This CDR3 contains 13 residues. The V segment lost 8 bases and the J segment 2 bases; nucleotides outside the gene matches: 4. Per the germline V gene, CDR1 is SGHDN and CDR2 is FVKESK. The CDR3 reads CASSGQATDTQYF. The CDR3 DNA is TGTGCCAGCTCCGGACAGGCCACAGATACGCAGTATTTT.

The CDR3, as DNA: TGTGCCAGCAGACCCGCGGGACTGAATAATGAAAAACTGTTTTTT. Translated, it gives CASRPAGLNNEKLFF. The chain uses TRBV28 and TRBJ1-4, with a possible D match to TRBD1 (5 bases). The CDR3 has 15 amino acids. Trimming shortened V by 6 bases and J by 4 bases, and 15 bases separated the two germline ends. Germline V lookup: CDR1 MDHEN, CDR2 SYDVKM. Full variable domain (remainder filled in from reference TRBV28 and TRBJ1-4): DVKVTQSSRYLVKRTGEKVFLECVQDMDHENMFWYRQDPGLGLRLIYFSYDVKMKEKGDIPEGYSVSREKKERFSLILESASTNQTSMYLCASRPAGLNNEKLFFGSGTQLSVL.

The chain recombines TRBV28 with TRBJ2-7; 9 bases align to TRBD2. The CDR3 is 16 amino acids. The germline gives CDR1 MDHEN, CDR2 SYDVKM. The J segment lost 1 base and the V segment lost 6 bases, leaving 10 bases of the junction unmatched. The CDR3 loop is CASSPAGGARSYEQYF. CDR3 nucleotides: TGTGCCAGCAGCCCCGCGGGGGGGGCAAGGTCCTACGAGCAGTACTTC.

The V call is TRBV20-1, the J call TRBJ1-1; TRBD1 agrees at 8 bases. Germline loops: CDR1 DFQATT, CDR2 SNEGSKA (reference sequence). With 3 bases clipped from V and 8 bases from J, the junction kept 2 bases outside the gene matches. The CDR3 totals 11 residues. The CDR3, as DNA: TGCAGTGCTAGGGACAGGGCCGAAGCTTTCTTT. Translation gives CSARDRAEAFF.

The chain joins TRBV27 to TRBJ1-1; possible D gene TRBD1, 5 bases. This CDR3 comprises 13 residues. CDR1 is MNHEY, CDR2 SMNVEV, per germline (reference sequence). V was shortened by 1 base and J by 6 bases, with 9 bases between the two germline ends. The CDR3 sequence: CASSLWGDPEAFF. As DNA, the CDR3 is TGTGCCAGCAGTTTATGGGGGGACCCTGAAGCTTTCTTT.

The V and J genes are TRBV6-5 and TRBJ1-3; D perhaps matches TRBD1 (5 bases). The length of the CDR3 is 14 residues. Trimming stripped 3 bases from V and 3 bases from J, with 9 bases between. From germline, CDR1 is MNHEY and CDR2 SVGAGI. The CDR3 here is CASSYGGDGNTIYF. For the CDR3, the DNA is TGTGCCAGCAGTTATGGGGGGGATGGAAACACCATATATTTT.

J is TRBJ2-5 and V is TRBV18; TRBD2 agrees at 9 bases. Germline V gene sequence: CDR1 KGHSH, CDR2 LQKENI. The CDR3 length is 15 residues. V shed 1 base and J 5 bases; nucleotides not matched to a gene: 5. CDR3 sequence (DNA): TGTGCCAGCTCACCACAAGCGGGGGGCCTGGAGACCCAGTACTTC. Translated: CASSPQAGGLETQYF.

The rearrangement joins TRBV10-3 to TRBJ2-1; 7 positions match TRBD2. J was trimmed by 7 bases and V by 4 bases; bases with no gene match: 16. The germline V gene encodes CDR1 ENHRY and CDR2 SYGVKD. This CDR3 contains 17 residues. The CDR3 sequence: CAISARGVAPIQNEQFF. CDR3 in DNA: TGTGCCATCAGTGCCCGGGGGGTAGCGCCTATTCAGAATGAGCAGTTCTTC.

The chain links TRBV6-5 to TRBJ2-2; no clear D gene. Germline V gene data show CDR1 as MNHEY and CDR2 as SVGAGI. This CDR3 is built from 13 residues. V gave up 0 bases and J gave up 5 bases, with 4 bases separating them. As DNA, the CDR3 is TGTGCCAGCAGTTACTCCCGGACCGGGGAGCTGTTTTTT. This encodes CASSYSRTGELFF.

The gene calls are TRBV25-1 and TRBJ1-1; a possible D gene is TRBD1 (5 bases). This CDR3 is built from 14 residues. Trimming stripped 9 bases from V and 1 base from J, with 15 bases between. Germline-derived CDR1 and CDR2 are MGHDK and SYGVNS. CDR3 residues: CASKTGGGNTEAFF. CDR3 sequence (DNA): TGTGCCAGTAAGACCGGGGGTGGGAACACTGAAGCTTTCTTT.

This sequence joins TRBV10-3 and TRBJ2-7; tentatively, D is TRBD1 (5 bases). The CDR3 sequence is 11 residues long. Germline V gives CDR1 ENHRY, CDR2 SYGVKD. V gave up 10 bases and J gave up 5 bases, with 12 bases separating them. CDR3 protein: CATIGVDEQYF. CDR3 nucleotide sequence: TGTGCCACGATAGGGGTCGACGAGCAGTACTTC.

The chain employs TRBV5-1 and TRBJ2-1, with unresolved D. The germline V gene encodes CDR1 SGHRS and CDR2 YFSETQ. CDR3 length: 12 amino acids. The germline V and J ends were trimmed by 2 bases and 7 bases, with 7 bases remaining between them. CDR3 sequence: CASSFTENEQFF. The CDR3 DNA reads TGCGCCAGCAGCTTTACAGAGAATGAGCAGTTCTTC.

V is TRBV27 and J is TRBJ1-2; 10 bases align to TRBD1. V lost 9 bases to trimming and J lost 0 bases; unmatched junction nucleotides: 7. CDR1 and CDR2 (germline): MNHEY, SMNVEV (reference sequence). The CDR3 runs to 15 residues. CDR3 in amino acids: CASRQGARANYGYTF. The CDR3 coding sequence is TGTGCCAGTAGACAGGGGGCTAGGGCTAACTATGGCTACACCTTC.

The chain links TRBV29-1 to TRBJ1-1, with a tentative D call TRBD1 (6 bases). V was clipped by 2 bases and J by 8 bases, with 15 bases between them. The CDR3 spans 13 residues. Germline V gives CDR1 SQVTM, CDR2 ANQGSEA. The CDR3 protein is CSVERGAGNEAFF. CDR3 coding DNA: TGCAGCGTTGAACGGGGGGCGGGAAACGAAGCTTTCTTT.

This chain uses TRBV15 with TRBJ1-5, with a tentative D call TRBD1 (5 bases). The CDR3 runs to 13 residues. Germline CDR1 and CDR2: LNHNV and YYDKDF (reference sequence). The V end was cut by 9 bases, the J end by 3 bases, with 12 bases between. The CDR3 sequence is CATGRVDNQPQHF. The DNA of the CDR3 is TGTGCCACGGGCAGGGTAGACAATCAGCCCCAGCATTTT.

The rearrangement joins TRBV28 to TRBJ2-2; possibly TRBD2 for D (5 bases). Trimming shortened V by 6 bases and J by 4 bases, and 15 bases separated the two germline ends. CDR1 is MDHEN, CDR2 SYDVKM, per germline. This CDR3 has 15 amino acids. The chain's CDR3 is CASRFSLAGTGELFF. The CDR3 DNA reads TGTGCCAGCAGGTTTTCCCTGGCGGGCACCGGGGAGCTGTTTTTT. Complete variable domain (other parts from reference TRBV28 and TRBJ2-2): DVKVTQSSRYLVKRTGEKVFLECVQDMDHENMFWYRQDPGLGLRLIYFSYDVKMKEKGDIPEGYSVSREKKERFSLILESASTNQTSMYLCASRFSLAGTGELFFGEGSRLTVL.

The gene calls are TRBV30 and TRBJ2-1; D is ambiguous. V was clipped by 1 base and J by 1 base, with 11 bases between them. The CDR3 spans 15 residues. Germline V gene lookup returns CDR1 GTSNPN and CDR2 SVGIG (reference sequence). The CDR3 sequence is CAWSGQLSSYNEQFF. The DNA of the CDR3 is TGTGCCTGGAGTGGTCAACTCTCATCCTACAATGAGCAGTTCTTC.

The rearrangement joins TRBV5-1 to TRBJ2-1; 7 nucleotides agree with TRBD2. Trimming at V came to 0 bases and at J to 9 bases, leaving 12 bases not matched to a gene. The CDR3 contains 16 residues. Germline V CDR1 and CDR2: SGHRS, YFSETQ. DNA of the CDR3: TGCGCCAGCAGCTTGGCCGGACTAGGGGAGGTGGGTGAGCAGTTCTTC. This gives the protein CASSLAGLGEVGEQFF.

The chain uses TRBV6-5 and TRBJ1-1, with D perhaps TRBD1 (5 bases). V was trimmed by 6 bases and J by 0 bases, leaving 8 bases between them. The CDR3 has 13 residues. The germline gives CDR1 MNHEY, CDR2 SVGAGI. CDR3 sequence (DNA): TGTGCCAGCAGGACAGCCCTGAACACTGAAGCTTTCTTT. Its translation is CASRTALNTEAFF.

This chain joins TRBV18 and TRBJ1-1, with 9 bases lining up with TRBD1. V shed 3 bases, J shed 3 bases, and the junction held 11 bases outside the gene matches. The CDR3 runs to 17 residues. The V gene's germline CDR1 is KGHSH and CDR2 LQKENI. The CDR3 reads CASSPTIQGAKDTEAFF. CDR3 nucleotides: TGTGCCAGCTCACCTACCATACAGGGGGCGAAGGACACTGAAGCTTTCTTT.

The CDR3 DNA follows: TGTGCCAGCAAACAGGGTGGCTATGGCTACACCTTC. This translates into CASKQGGYGYTF. The chain employs TRBV2 and TRBJ1-2, with a weak D call TRBD1 (6 bases). The germline V gene has CDR1 SNHLY and CDR2 FYNNEI. V was clipped by 7 bases and J by 4 bases, with 10 bases between them. This CDR3 contains 12 residues.

V is TRBV6-5 and J is TRBJ1-2; 9 bases align to TRBD1. The CDR3 covers 15 residues. Germline V CDR1 and CDR2: MNHEY, SVGAGI. V was pared by 5 bases and J by 4 bases, with 8 bases of the junction left unmatched. The CDR3 bases are TGTGCCAGCAGTCAGACCGGACAGGGGAGCTATGGCTACACCTTC. Its translation is CASSQTGQGSYGYTF.